This T cell receptor beta chain was obtained from a study of blood T cell repertoires in COVID-19. In the study overall: Samples representing acute and convalescent COVID-19 were sourced from the United States, Italy and Spain. In each case, the material was cDNA or gDNA derived from T cells, B-cell-depleted T cells, or PBMCs.

This clone was recorded once. How the authors handled the data: It was from reference gene primer amplification that nucleated cell counts were estimated. TCRdb keeps only in-frame clones here, not all; method: immunoSEQ multiplex PCR. V and J calls and clone size are given by that table; D and trimming were obtained from the DNA. The sample records about 150,000 clones, about 89% being singletons. The CDR3 is 18 residues long. The germline V gene encodes CDR1 SGHVS and CDR2 FQNEAQ. V shed 3 bases, J shed 0 bases, and the junction held 6 bases outside the gene matches. This sequence was found in a man in his fifties or sixties with active COVID-19. Sequencing input: peripheral blood. The chain employs TRBV7-8 and TRBJ2-6, with 9 bases aligning to TRBD1. CDR3 protein: CASSFRDRAFSGANVLTF. For the CDR3, the DNA is TGTGCCAGCAGCTTCCGGGACAGGGCCTTCTCTGGGGCCAACGTCCTGACTTTC.